This T cell receptor (beta chain) was retrieved from a study of blood T cell repertoires in COVID-19 (dated by TCRdb to 2020 to 2022). At the level of the whole study: Samples from collaborators originated in the United States, Italy and Spain and spanned both the acute and convalescent phases of COVID-19. The prospective study material was composed of cDNA or gDNA derived from T cells, B-cell-depleted T cells, or PBMCs. Subjects who had been exposed to COVID-19, were actively infected with it, or had recovered from it provided the deeply sampled blood TCRbeta repertoires that made up the dataset. The repertoires were made available in a free public database intended to serve as a resource for research on the immune response to SARS-CoV-2. Samples were obtained from the ongoing ImmuneRACE study (first 160 participants) and from roughly 1,300 subjects provided by 6 global collaborators. Nearly every sample came with metadata listing a de-identified subject ID, COVID-19 status, age in years and sex. Where available, HLA class I and class II types were obtained from metadata supplied by the sample provider rather than from assay-based typing.

Each collaborating institution followed its own protocols to collect whole blood in K2EDTA tubes. Collaborator samples were shipped for TCRbeta analysis as frozen whole blood, isolated PBMCs, or DNA extracted from either sample type. A remark on this clone: No antigen is known for it. The input lacks base qualities; no much larger clone sits a single base away.

Broad study findings and their caveats: Clinical and demographic metadata were provided uncurated, with the amount varying by source and participant.

V is clipped by 7 bases and J by 3 bases, and the sequence between their germline boundaries is 12 bases long. In the germline V gene, CDR1 corresponds to ENHRY and CDR2 to SYGVKD. The CDR3 starts with the cysteine, ends with the phenylalanine, and has 14 residues. Left in the record is the CDR3 DNA by itself, 42 bases read in frame from the first base. TCRbeta CDR3 regions were amplified from genomic DNA by means of the immunoSEQ Assay, a bias-controlled multiplex PCR. On the authors' methods: Nucleated cell counts per sample were estimated from amplification of reference gene primers within the assay. To quantify the absolute abundance of each unique TCRbeta CDR3 rearrangement, sequence reads were collapsed and filtered. Productive Simpson clonality was computed per sample as the square root of Simpson's diversity index over productive rearrangements. As stored in TCRdb, this immuneACCESS dataset retains in-frame rearrangements with V and J assigned. A fraction of the clones does not appear; measured against another copy, unresolved V genes explain less than half of the discrepancy, and the remainder lacks a known reason. V, J and clone size are taken as reported in that table, and D and trimming were inferred from the DNA itself. For this sample the table gives around 130,000 clones, of which 80% to 85% were detected only once. The ten largest clones represent around 8% of the sample.

Sequences were obtained from peripheral blood. This sequence uses TRBV10-3 and TRBJ2-2; D gene: possibly TRBD2, on 6 matching bases. The origin of this receptor is a human donor in a cohort sampled during active COVID-19. The CDR3 reads as follows: CAITPTGDTGELFF. The nucleotide sequence is TGTGCCATCACCCCCACGGGGGACACCGGGGAGCTGTTTTTT.